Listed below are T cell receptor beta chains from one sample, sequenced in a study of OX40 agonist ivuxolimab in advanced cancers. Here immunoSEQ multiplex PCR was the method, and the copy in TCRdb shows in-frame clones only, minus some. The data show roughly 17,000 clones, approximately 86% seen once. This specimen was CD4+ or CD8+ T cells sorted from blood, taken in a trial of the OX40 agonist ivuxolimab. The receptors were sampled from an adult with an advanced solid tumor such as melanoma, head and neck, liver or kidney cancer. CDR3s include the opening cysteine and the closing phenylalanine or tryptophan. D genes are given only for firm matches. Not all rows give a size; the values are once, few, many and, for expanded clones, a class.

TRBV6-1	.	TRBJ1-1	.	CASSVGPWTEAFF	TGTGCCAGCAGTGTCGGTCCATGGACTGAAGCTTTCTTT
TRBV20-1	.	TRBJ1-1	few	CRPTGAEAFF	TGCAGGCCGACGGGGGCTGAAGCTTTCTTT
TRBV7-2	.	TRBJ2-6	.	CASSPQLSGANVLTF	TGTGCCAGCAGCCCCCAACTCTCTGGGGCCAACGTCCTGACTTTC
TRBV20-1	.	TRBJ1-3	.	CSANRGNTIYF	TGCAGTGCTAATAGGGGAAACACCATATATTTT
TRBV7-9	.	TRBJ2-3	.	CASSLDQGASTDTQYF	TGTGCCAGCAGCTTAGACCAGGGAGCCAGCACAGATACGCAGTATTTT
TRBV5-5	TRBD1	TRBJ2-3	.	CASSWDRLRTDTQYF	TGTGCCAGCAGTTGGGACAGGCTACGCACAGATACGCAGTATTTT
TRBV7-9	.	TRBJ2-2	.	CASSSQELVLVDTGELFF	TGTGCCAGCAGCTCCCAGGAACTCGTTTTGGTGGACACCGGGGAGCTGTTTTTT
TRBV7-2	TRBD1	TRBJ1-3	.	CASSLEAGGRGQTIYF	TGTGCCAGCAGCTTGGAAGCGGGTGGCAGGGGGCAAACCATATATTTT
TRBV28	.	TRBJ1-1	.	CAGSSRGGTEAFF	TGTGCCGGCAGTAGCCGGGGGGGGACTGAAGCTTTCTTT
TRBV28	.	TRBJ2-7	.	CASTAPGTIYEQYF	TGTGCCAGCACCGCCCCCGGGACAATCTACGAGCAGTACTTC
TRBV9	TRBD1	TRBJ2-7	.	CASSPGQGIYEQYF	TGTGCCAGCAGCCCGGGACAGGGAATTTACGAGCAGTACTTC
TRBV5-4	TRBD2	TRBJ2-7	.	CASSLPAGGPYEQYF	TGTGCCAGCAGCTTACCAGCGGGAGGGCCTTACGAGCAGTACTTC
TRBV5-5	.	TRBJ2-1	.	CASSLDSYNEQFF	TGTGCCAGTTCGCTCGACAGTTACAATGAGCAGTTCTTC
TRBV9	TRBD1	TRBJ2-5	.	CASSLGQGHQETQYF	TGTGCCAGCAGCCTGGGACAGGGACACCAAGAGACCCAGTACTTC
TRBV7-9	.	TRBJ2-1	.	CASSSPAEQFF	TGTGCCAGCAGCTCCCCAGCCGAGCAGTTCTTC
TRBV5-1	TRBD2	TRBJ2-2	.	CATRGEAVNTGELFF	TGCGCCACCCGGGGGGAAGCGGTGAACACCGGGGAGCTGTTTTTT
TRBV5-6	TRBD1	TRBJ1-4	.	CASNPNRGPNEKLFF	TGTGCCAGCAACCCTAACAGGGGACCAAATGAAAAATTGTTTTTT
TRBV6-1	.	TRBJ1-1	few	CASSELKNTEAFF	TGTGCCAGCAGTGAACTCAAGAACACTGAAGCTTTCTTT
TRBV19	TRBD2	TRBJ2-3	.	CASSRPGGDTQYF	TGTGCCAGTAGTCGACCCGGGGGGGATACGCAGTATTTT
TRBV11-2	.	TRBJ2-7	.	CASSLDRVGGTEQYF	TGTGCCAGCAGCTTAGATCGGGTCGGAGGGACCGAGCAGTACTTC
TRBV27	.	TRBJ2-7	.	CASSLSDPAAGFYEQYF	TGTGCCAGCAGTTTATCGGACCCGGCGGCGGGGTTCTACGAGCAGTACTTC
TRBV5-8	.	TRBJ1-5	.	CASSFLQGHQPQHF	TGTGCCAGCAGCTTTTTACAGGGACATCAGCCCCAGCATTTT
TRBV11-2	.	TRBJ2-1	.	CASSWGSTNEQFF	TGTGCCAGCAGTTGGGGGAGTACTAATGAGCAGTTCTTC
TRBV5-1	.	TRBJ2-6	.	CASSPGSGANVLTF	TGCGCCAGCAGCCCCGGCTCTGGGGCCAACGTCCTGACTTTC
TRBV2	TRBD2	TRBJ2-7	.	CASTPRAGGPSEQYF	TGTGCCAGCACCCCGAGGGCGGGAGGGCCTAGCGAGCAGTACTTC
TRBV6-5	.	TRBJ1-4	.	CASRRQPTNEKLFF	TGTGCCAGCAGAAGACAGCCAACTAATGAAAAACTGTTTTTT
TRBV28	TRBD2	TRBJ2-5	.	CASSLASGETQYF	TGTGCCAGCAGTTTAGCTAGCGGAGAGACCCAGTACTTC
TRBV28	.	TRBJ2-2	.	CASTQGTGELFF	TGTGCCAGCACCCAGGGGACCGGGGAGCTGTTTTTT
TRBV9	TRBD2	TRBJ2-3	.	CASSVTGGGTDTQYF	TGTGCCAGCAGCGTGACGGGAGGGGGCACAGATACGCAGTATTTT
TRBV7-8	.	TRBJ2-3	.	CASTGFGGVADTQYF	TGTGCCAGCACCGGTTTTGGGGGTGTTGCAGATACGCAGTATTTT